The clone carrying this TCR beta chain was found once. Its antigen is not known. The method was immunoSEQ multiplex PCR; TCRdb's version includes in-frame clones alone and lacks a portion of them. The table includes 55,000 to 75,000 clones, roughly nine tenths detected once. The data derive from a study of T cells in localized non-small cell lung cancer. Overall study findings and caveats: As only one tumor region underwent sequencing, heterogeneity remains possible. The appearance of a median approximately 55 of the top 100 tumor clones was seen in adjacent lung. Density of T cells in blood, when higher, went with longer overall survival. The greatest T cell clonality was found in uninvolved adjacent lung (higher than in tumor).

Trimming left V 4 bases short and J 8 bases short, with 13 bases between. The CDR3 runs to 13 residues. Germline V gene lookup returns CDR1 SGHRS and CDR2 YFSETQ. Specimen: peripheral blood, collected before any cancer treatment. The V gene is TRBV5-1, the J gene TRBJ1-3; D is uncertain. This clonotype was sampled from a man between 35 and 75 years old with stage I lung adenocarcinoma. CDR3 protein: CASSPRSGDTIYF. CDR3 in DNA: TGCGCCAGCAGCCCGCGGTCGGGTGACACCATATATTTT.